The 8 T cell receptor beta chains below come from one sample, sequenced in a study of blood T cell repertoires in COVID-19. Generated by immunoSEQ multiplex PCR, the TCRdb table keeps only in-frame clones and is missing some. Among 150,000 to 200,000 clones, around 90% were seen once, and the ten largest hold about 8.4%. Material for sequencing was PBMCs or T cells enriched from blood (not recorded which). The origin of the receptors is a woman in her late teens or twenties who had recovered from COVID-19.

The chain has TRBV5-6 and TRBJ2-7, with no clear D. The V gene lost 6 bases and the J gene lost 4 bases, with 17 bases spanning the gap. CDR1 and CDR2 (germline): SGHDT, YYEEEE. The CDR3 loop spans 14 amino acids. The chain's CDR3 is CASISIGEVYEQYF. CDR3 nucleotide sequence: TGTGCCAGCATAAGTATAGGAGAAGTTTACGAGCAGTACTTC.

The chain couples TRBV7-6 to TRBJ2-2; 9 nucleotides align to TRBD2. The trim removed 7 bases at V and 1 base at J, leaving 7 bases unmatched. Germline CDR1 reads SGHVS; CDR2 reads FNYEAQ. The CDR3 spans 16 residues. CDR3: CASKGGGAENTGELFF. The CDR3 DNA is TGTGCCAGCAAAGGCGGGGGGGCGGAGAACACCGGGGAGCTGTTTTTT.

This clone was found a few times. V usage is TRBV28 and J usage is TRBJ1-1; 7 bases fit TRBD1. Germline CDR1 reads MDHEN; CDR2 reads SYDVKM. The CDR3 covers 15 residues. V shed 6 bases and J 4 bases; nucleotides not matched to a gene: 11. CDR3 region: CASSPPEGARTEAFF. CDR3 DNA: TGTGCCAGCAGCCCCCCGGAGGGGGCTCGCACTGAAGCTTTCTTT.

The chain employs TRBV7-9 and TRBJ2-1; 7 bases align to TRBD2. Germline V gene lookup returns CDR1 SEHNR and CDR2 FQNEAQ (reference sequence). The V gene end was trimmed by 10 bases and the J gene end by 7 bases; junction bases not matched to a gene: 19. CDR3 length: 16 residues. CDR3 in amino acids: CAIASSPGGSWNEQFF. CDR3 nucleotides: TGTGCCATAGCTTCCAGCCCTGGCGGGAGTTGGAATGAGCAGTTCTTC.

The chain combines TRBV7-8 with TRBJ1-1; no clear D. The V end lost 1 base, the J end lost 1 base, and 10 bases lay between the germline ends. CDR1 and CDR2 (germline): SGHVS, FQNEAQ. The CDR3 extends over 15 amino acids. The CDR3 bases are TGTGCCAGCAGCTTAGGTATACAAAAGAACACTGAAGCTTTCTTT. This codes for CASSLGIQKNTEAFF.

The gene calls are TRBV24-1 and TRBJ2-2; a weak D match, TRBD2 (6 bases). This CDR3 has 14 amino acids. Trimming pared 12 bases from V and 6 bases from J, leaving 19 bases between. The germline V gene has CDR1 KGHDR and CDR2 SFDVKD. CDR3 in DNA: TGTGCCTCCGGGCCGGGAGCGGGTGCCGGGGAGCTGTTTTTT. Protein product: CASGPGAGAGELFF.

V is TRBV19 and J is TRBJ2-7, with TRBD1 identical over 12 bases. V lost 6 bases and J lost 7; bases outside the gene matches: 7. The CDR3 covers 14 residues. CDR1 LNHDA and CDR2 SQIVND come from the germline V gene (reference sequence). The CDR3 here is CASSAGTGGGEQYF. The CDR3 DNA follows: TGTGCCAGTAGCGCCGGGACAGGGGGCGGTGAGCAGTACTTC.

V usage is TRBV6-6 and J usage is TRBJ2-5, with D perhaps matching TRBD1 (5 bases). Trimming took 4 bases from V and 2 from J, leaving 8 bases between them. CDR1 MNHNY and CDR2 SVGAGI come from the germline V gene (reference sequence). CDR3 length equals 13 residues. The CDR3 nucleotides read TGTGCCAGCAGTTCAGGGTGGCAAGAGACCCAGTACTTC. The encoded protein is CASSSGWQETQYF.